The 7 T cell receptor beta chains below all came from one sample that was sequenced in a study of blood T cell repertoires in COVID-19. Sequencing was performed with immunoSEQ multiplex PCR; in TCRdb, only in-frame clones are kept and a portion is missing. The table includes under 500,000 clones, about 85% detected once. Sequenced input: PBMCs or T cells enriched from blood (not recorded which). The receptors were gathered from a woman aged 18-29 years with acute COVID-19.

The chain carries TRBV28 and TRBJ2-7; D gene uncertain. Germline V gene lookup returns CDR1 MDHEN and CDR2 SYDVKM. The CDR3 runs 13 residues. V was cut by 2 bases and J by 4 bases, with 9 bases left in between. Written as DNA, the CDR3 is TGTGCCAGCAGTTTACACCTCAGGTACGAGCAGTACTTC. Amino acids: CASSLHLRYEQYF.

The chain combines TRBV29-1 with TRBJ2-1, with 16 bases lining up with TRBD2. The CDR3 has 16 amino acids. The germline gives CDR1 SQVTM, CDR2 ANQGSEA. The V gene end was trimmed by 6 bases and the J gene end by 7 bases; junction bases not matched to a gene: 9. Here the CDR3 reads CSVAGTSGRARNEQFF. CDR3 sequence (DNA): TGCAGCGTGGCCGGGACTAGCGGGAGGGCCAGGAATGAGCAGTTCTTC.

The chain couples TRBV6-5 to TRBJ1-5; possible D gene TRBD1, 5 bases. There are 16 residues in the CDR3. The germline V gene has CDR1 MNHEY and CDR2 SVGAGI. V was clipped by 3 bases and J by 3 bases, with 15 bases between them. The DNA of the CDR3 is TGTGCCAGCAGTTATTTAGGGGCGGGGTACAATCAGCCCCAGCATTTT. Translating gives CASSYLGAGYNQPQHF.

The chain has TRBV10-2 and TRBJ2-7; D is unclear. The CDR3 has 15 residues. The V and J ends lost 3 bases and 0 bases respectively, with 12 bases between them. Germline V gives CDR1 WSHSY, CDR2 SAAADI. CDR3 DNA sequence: TGCGCCAGCAGTGACGAGAGATCTGACTCCTACGAGCAGTACTTC. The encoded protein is CASSDERSDSYEQYF.

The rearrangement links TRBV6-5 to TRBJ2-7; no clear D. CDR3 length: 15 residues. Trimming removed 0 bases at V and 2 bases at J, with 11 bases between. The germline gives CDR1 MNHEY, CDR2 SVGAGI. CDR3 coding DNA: TGTGCCAGCAGTTACTCGATCGGCAGGACCTACGAGCAGTACTTC. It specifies CASSYSIGRTYEQYF.

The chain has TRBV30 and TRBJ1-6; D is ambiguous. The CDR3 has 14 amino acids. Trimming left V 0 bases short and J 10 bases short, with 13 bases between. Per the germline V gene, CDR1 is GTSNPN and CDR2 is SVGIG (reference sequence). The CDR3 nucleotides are TGTGCCTGGAGTGTAGTGCTTTGGAGATCACCCCTCCACTTT. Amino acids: CAWSVVLWRSPLHF.

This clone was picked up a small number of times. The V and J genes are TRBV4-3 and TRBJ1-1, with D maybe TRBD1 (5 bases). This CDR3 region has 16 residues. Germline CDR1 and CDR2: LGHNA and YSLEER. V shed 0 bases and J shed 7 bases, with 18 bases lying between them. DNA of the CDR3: TGCGCCAGCAGCCAAGAAAATGGGGCAGGCTTCTATGAAGCTTTCTTT. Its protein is CASSQENGAGFYEAFF.